This TCR beta chain was sequenced in a study of shared clonotypes between healthy human individuals. Whole-study context: Each donor contributed plates that comprised three CD4 naive, three CD4 memory, two CD8 naive and one CD8 memory. Study outcomes and limitations: Naive subsets tended to show greater estimated richness than memory subsets.

CDR1 is SGHNT and CDR2 is YENEEA in the germline V gene. There are 15 residues in the CDR3. V lost 5 bases, J lost 6 bases, and 16 bases lay in between. The method was immunoSEQ multiplex PCR; TCRdb's version includes in-frame clones alone and lacks a portion of them. The sample has over a million clones; around 75% are singletons. A note on this clone: Its antigen is not identified.

The rearrangement uses TRBV11-3 and TRBJ2-2, with D possibly TRBD1 on 5 matching bases. Sequencing used memory CD4+ T cells sorted from blood. The subset denotes: CD45RA-negative fraction. The receptor was isolated from a man younger than 35 in good health. The CDR3 nucleotides are TGTGCCAGCAGCCTAGGTTTCAGGGAATCCGGGGAGCTGTTTTTT. Its translation: CASSLGFRESGELFF. Using reference TRBV11-3 and TRBJ2-2 for the parts outside the CDR3, the full variable domain is EAGVVQSPRYKIIEKKQPVAFWCNPISGHNTLYWYLQNLGQGPELLIRYENEEAVDDSQLPKDRFSAERLKGVDSTLKIQPAELGDSAVYLCASSLGFRESGELFFGEGSRLTVL.